Listed below are T cell receptor beta chains from one sample, sequenced in a study of blood T cell repertoires in COVID-19. The assay was immunoSEQ multiplex PCR, and TCRdb's table has in-frame clones only and misses some. The repertoire holds under 140,000 clones, 75% to 80% seen once, with about a sixth in the top ten. The sequenced sample consisted of peripheral blood. The receptors stem from a woman older than 75 with active or convalescent COVID-19. Both conserved end residues are part of each CDR3. The D gene is left open where the match is weak. The size entry is marked missing in some rows and otherwise reads once, few, many or a size class.

size	V	D	J	CDR3	DNA
-	TRBV11-1	-	TRBJ1-1	CASSPMALNTEAFF	TGTGCCAGCAGCCCCATGGCACTGAACACTGAAGCTTTCTTT
-	TRBV12-5	-	TRBJ1-5	CASGSRGQPQHF	TGTGCTAGTGGTTCCCGCGGTCAGCCCCAGCATTTT
-	TRBV9	-	TRBJ2-5	CASSVDGSGEETQYF	TGTGCCAGCAGCGTAGATGGTAGCGGCGAAGAGACCCAGTACTTC
-	TRBV9	TRBD1	TRBJ2-7	CASSPSGTAIYEQYF	TGTGCCAGCAGCCCTTCCGGGACAGCTATCTACGAGCAGTACTTC
-	TRBV5-5	TRBD2	TRBJ2-1	CASSVRTSLGGNEQFF	TGTGCCAGCAGCGTACGGACTAGTTTGGGGGGCAATGAGCAGTTCTTC
-	TRBV7-9	TRBD2	TRBJ2-3	CASSLLLAGADTQYF	TGTGCCAGCAGCTTGTTACTAGCGGGAGCAGATACGCAGTATTTT
-	TRBV12-3/TRBV12-4	TRBD1	TRBJ1-2	CASSRGQGYGYTF	TGTGCCAGCAGTCGCGGACAGGGTTATGGCTACACCTTC
once	TRBV30	-	TRBJ1-1	CAWSDSDYYTEAFF	TGTGCCTGGAGTGATTCGGACTATTACACTGAAGCTTTCTTT
-	TRBV4-2	TRBD2	TRBJ2-5	CASSQGTSSYQETQYF	TGTGCCAGCAGCCAAGGGACTAGCAGTTACCAAGAGACCCAGTACTTC
-	TRBV7-2	TRBD2	TRBJ2-1	CASSSIGGATYNEQFF	TGTGCCAGCAGCTCGATCGGGGGGGCCACCTACAATGAGCAGTTCTTC
-	TRBV7-3	-	TRBJ2-3	CASSLRPAGNTDTQYF	TGTGCCAGCAGCTTAAGACCGGCGGGCAACACAGATACGCAGTATTTT
-	TRBV11-1	TRBD1	TRBJ2-7	CASSLYRDRGSYEQYF	TGTGCCAGCAGCTTATACCGGGACAGGGGTTCCTACGAGCAGTACTTC
-	TRBV18	TRBD2	TRBJ2-7	CASSTAGGGYEQYF	TGTGCCAGCTCAACTGCGGGAGGGGGGTACGAGCAGTACTTC
-	TRBV10-3	-	TRBJ2-2	CAISAGQTGELFF	TGTGCCATCTCCGCGGGACAGACCGGGGAGCTGTTTTTT
-	TRBV9	-	TRBJ1-1	CATRPQRNTEAFF	TGTGCCACACGACCACAGAGGAACACTGAAGCTTTCTTT
-	TRBV5-1	-	TRBJ1-4	CASRYRTEGNEKLFF	TGCGCCAGCAGATACCGGACAGAGGGGAATGAAAAACTGTTTTTT
-	TRBV10-3	TRBD2	TRBJ2-3	CASRAPGLAADTQYF	TGTGCCTCCCGGGCCCCGGGACTAGCAGCAGATACGCAGTATTTT
-	TRBV7-3	TRBD1	TRBJ1-1	CASSLGQGNTEAFF	TGTGCCAGCAGCCTGGGACAGGGGAACACTGAAGCTTTCTTT
-	TRBV24-1	TRBD2	TRBJ2-3	CATSDSPGTRKIFGTQYF	TGTGCCACCAGTGATTCACCCGGGACTAGGAAAATTTTCGGTACGCAGTATTTT
-	TRBV9	-	TRBJ2-3	CASSVRLGDTQYF	TGTGCCAGCAGCGTCAGGCTCGGAGATACGCAGTATTTT
-	TRBV28	-	TRBJ1-1	CASRLTGEAFF	TGTGCCAGCAGATTAACAGGTGAAGCTTTCTTT
-	TRBV23-1	-	TRBJ2-1	CASSQSGASGDNEQFF	TGCGCCAGCAGTCAATCGGGGGCTAGCGGAGACAATGAGCAGTTCTTC
-	TRBV19	-	TRBJ2-5	CAPLSRPRSGFPRETQYF	TGTGCCCCCCTTTCACGGCCCCGGTCAGGGTTTCCCCGAGAGACCCAGTACTTC
-	TRBV18	-	TRBJ2-7	CASSPPYGVYSYEQYF	TGTGCCAGCTCACCACCTTACGGGGTGTACTCCTACGAGCAGTACTTC
-	TRBV7-8	-	TRBJ2-7	CASSLSTSSEQYF	TGTGCCAGCAGCTTATCCACTAGTTCCGAGCAGTACTTC
-	TRBV3-1/TRBV3-2	-	TRBJ2-5	CASSRLAEETQYF	TGTGCCAGCAGCCGATTAGCCGAAGAGACCCAGTACTTC
-	TRBV28	-	TRBJ2-7	CASSTVRVPYEQYF	TGTGCCAGCAGTACCGTCAGGGTTCCCTACGAGCAGTACTTC
once	TRBV5-1	TRBD2	TRBJ2-2	CASSLSVAGRTGELFF	TGCGCCAGCAGCCTCAGTGTAGCGGGTAGGACCGGGGAGCTGTTTTTT
-	TRBV12-3/TRBV12-4	TRBD1	TRBJ1-2	CASSWTGGSGYTF	TGTGCCAGCAGTTGGACAGGGGGCTCTGGCTACACCTTC
-	TRBV5-1	-	TRBJ1-4	CASSLGRDEKLFF	TGCGCCAGCAGCTTGGGGAGGGATGAAAAACTGTTTTTT
-	TRBV7-2	TRBD1	TRBJ2-3	CASSSGQPLTPTDTQYF	TGTGCCAGCAGCTCGGGACAGCCTTTGACCCCCACAGATACGCAGTATTTT
-	TRBV5-1	-	TRBJ1-3	CASSLEGTGNTIYF	TGCGCCAGCAGCTTGGAGGGGACTGGAAACACCATATATTTT
-	TRBV5-1	TRBD1	TRBJ1-1	CASSRDPGQDGTEAFF	TGCGCCAGCAGCCGGGATCCGGGACAGGATGGGACTGAAGCTTTCTTT
-	TRBV28	-	TRBJ1-2	CASSLGRAYGYTF	TGTGCCAGCAGTTTAGGGAGAGCCTATGGCTACACCTTC
-	TRBV28	-	TRBJ1-3	CASSFSSGNTIYF	TGTGCCAGCAGTTTTAGCTCTGGAAACACCATATATTTT
-	TRBV5-1	TRBD1	TRBJ2-6	CASSFPTGTVWPGANVLTF	TGCGCCAGCAGCTTCCCGACCGGGACAGTATGGCCTGGGGCCAACGTCCTGACTTTC
once	TRBV5-1	-	TRBJ1-2	CASSLDGPPQTSGYTF	TGCGCCAGCAGCTTGGATGGGCCTCCCCAGACAAGTGGCTACACCTTC
-	TRBV29-1	TRBD2	TRBJ2-1	CSVPTTSGSYNEQFF	TGCAGCGTTCCAACGACTAGCGGGAGTTACAATGAGCAGTTCTTC
-	TRBV5-1	TRBD1	TRBJ1-4	CASAQGFANEKLFF	TGCGCCAGCGCACAGGGGTTTGCTAATGAAAAACTGTTTTTT
-	TRBV7-6	TRBD1	TRBJ2-7	CASSVQPDRTQQYF	TGTGCCAGCAGCGTTCAACCGGACAGGACGCAACAGTACTTC
-	TRBV7-6	TRBD2	TRBJ2-7	CASSRGLADEQYF	TGTGCCAGCAGCCGGGGACTAGCTGACGAGCAGTACTTC
-	TRBV19	-	TRBJ2-1	CASSILGNSFNEQFF	TGTGCCAGTAGTATTCTCGGTAATAGCTTCAATGAGCAGTTCTTC
-	TRBV10-3	TRBD1	TRBJ1-5	CAIKPTGTNQPQHF	TGTGCCATCAAACCGACAGGGACCAATCAGCCCCAGCATTTT
-	TRBV2	-	TRBJ2-1	CASSPSSYNEQFF	TGTGCCAGCAGTCCCAGCTCCTACAATGAGCAGTTCTTC
few	TRBV29-1	-	TRBJ2-2	CSVAELWGELFF	TGCAGCGTTGCAGAGCTATGGGGGGAGCTGTTTTTT
-	TRBV7-9	-	TRBJ1-1	CASSSPTGRKWEAFF	TGTGCCAGCAGCTCCCCAACTGGACGAAAATGGGAGGCTTTCTTT
-	TRBV9	TRBD2	TRBJ2-5	CASSVGSGSGIGTQYF	TGTGCCAGCAGCGTAGGTAGCGGGAGTGGGATCGGGACCCAGTACTTC
-	TRBV3-1/TRBV3-2	TRBD1	TRBJ1-1	CASSQDPRTGTREAFF	TGTGCCAGCAGCCAAGATCCTCGGACAGGGACCCGTGAAGCTTTCTTT
-	TRBV12-3/TRBV12-4	-	TRBJ1-6	CAIRQGNSPLHF	TGTGCCATCCGCCAGGGGAATTCACCCCTCCACTTT
-	TRBV5-1	-	TRBJ2-7	CASSSLTGTYEQYF	TGCGCCAGCAGCTCCTTGACAGGAACCTACGAGCAGTACTTC
-	TRBV29-1	TRBD1	TRBJ1-2	CSVRPDRDWGYTF	TGCAGCGTTCGCCCCGACAGGGATTGGGGCTACACCTTC
-	TRBV5-1	-	TRBJ2-5	CASSLGDISPRAQYF	TGCGCCAGCAGCTTAGGGGACATCAGCCCCAGGGCCCAGTACTTC
-	TRBV2	TRBD2	TRBJ2-1	CASSEASGRGNEQFF	TGTGCCAGCAGTGAAGCTAGCGGGAGAGGCAATGAGCAGTTCTTC